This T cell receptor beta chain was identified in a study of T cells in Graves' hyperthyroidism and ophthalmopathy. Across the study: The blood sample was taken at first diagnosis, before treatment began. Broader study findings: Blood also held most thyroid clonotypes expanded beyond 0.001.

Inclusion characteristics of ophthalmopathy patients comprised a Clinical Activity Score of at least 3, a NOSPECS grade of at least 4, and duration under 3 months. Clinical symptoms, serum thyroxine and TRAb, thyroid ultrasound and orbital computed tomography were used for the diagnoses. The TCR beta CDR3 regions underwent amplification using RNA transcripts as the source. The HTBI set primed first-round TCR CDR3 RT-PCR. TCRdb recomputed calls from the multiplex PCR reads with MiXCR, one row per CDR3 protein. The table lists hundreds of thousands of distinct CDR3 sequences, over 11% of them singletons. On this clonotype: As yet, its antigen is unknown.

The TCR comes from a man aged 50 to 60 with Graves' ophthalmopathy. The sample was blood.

The CDR3 is CASSLGRVGDNYGYTF. CDR3 DNA: TGCGCCAGCTCCCTAGGCAGGGTTGGTGACAACTATGGCTACACCTTC. V and J are TRBV5-1 and TRBJ1-2; D is perhaps TRBD1 (5 bases). The CDR3 totals 16 residues. Trimming stripped 7 bases from V and 2 bases from J, with 21 bases between. The V gene's germline CDR1 is SGHRS and CDR2 YFSETQ.